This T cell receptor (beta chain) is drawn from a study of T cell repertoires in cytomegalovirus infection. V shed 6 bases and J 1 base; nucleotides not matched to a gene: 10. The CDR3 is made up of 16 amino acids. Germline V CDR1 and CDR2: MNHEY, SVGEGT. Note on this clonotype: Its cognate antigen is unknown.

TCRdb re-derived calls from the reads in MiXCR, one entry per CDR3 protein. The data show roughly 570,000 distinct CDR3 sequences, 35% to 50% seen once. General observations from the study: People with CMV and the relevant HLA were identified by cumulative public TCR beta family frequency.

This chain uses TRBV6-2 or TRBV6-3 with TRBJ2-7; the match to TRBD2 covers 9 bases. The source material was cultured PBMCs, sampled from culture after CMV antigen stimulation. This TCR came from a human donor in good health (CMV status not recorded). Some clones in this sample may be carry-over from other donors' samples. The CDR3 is CASSPHLAGSSYEQYF. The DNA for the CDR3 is TGTGCCAGCAGCCCTCATCTAGCGGGATCTTCCTACGAGCAGTACTTC.